These T cell receptor beta chains were read from a single sample in a study of T-cell memory formation after mild COVID-19. TCRdb re-derived calls from the 5' RACE reads in MiXCR, one entry per CDR3 protein. The sample includes roughly 450,000 distinct CDR3 sequences, approximately 18% of them seen just once. Sequences were obtained from PBMCs or a T cell subset sorted from them (not recorded which). All receptors come from an adult woman who had mild COVID-19 (a few samples of this study predate the infection). Cell type and time point are not known. The CDR3 runs from the conserved cysteine through the conserved F or W. Fields, in order: J gene, V gene, CDR3 protein.

TRBJ1-2 TRBV29-1 CSVALRVSANYGYTF
TRBJ2-3 TRBV6-6 CASRVGVVGTDTQYF
TRBJ1-2 TRBV12-3/TRBV12-4 CASSMGQKYGYTF
TRBJ2-7 TRBV20-1 CSANPGTGGSYEQYF
TRBJ2-1 TRBV11-3 CASSLARSGDNEQFF
TRBJ2-3 TRBV29-1 CSVDGLRQSMGTDTQYF
TRBJ1-1 TRBV5-1 CASSLQGLAFF
TRBJ1-1 TRBV10-3 CAISEKQGTWSSTEAFF
TRBJ2-1 TRBV7-9 CASSPASGIRQFF
TRBJ1-2 TRBV6-5 CASSYWLRGGYTF
TRBJ1-2 TRBV10-3 CAIGDRGSGGHGYTF
TRBJ2-1 TRBV30 CAWESVLRVNEQFF
TRBJ2-2 TRBV5-1 CASSRTGSNTGELFF
TRBJ1-1 TRBV5-1 CASSVQGGATEAFF
TRBJ1-6 TRBV5-1 CASSLPGADSPLHF
TRBJ2-3 TRBV21-1 CASSILREATDTQYF
TRBJ1-1 TRBV11-2 CASSSLRRGSEAFF
TRBJ2-7 TRBV7-9 CASSLLIGAVDEQYF
TRBJ2-1 TRBV4-1 CASSPPGRPSPTDEQFF
TRBJ2-1 TRBV20-1 CSARPWSDYHNEQFF
TRBJ2-1 TRBV3-1 CASSHSQGGNEQFF
TRBJ2-7 TRBV18 CASSRQGEQYF
TRBJ1-1 TRBV2 CASSFGGATEAFF
TRBJ1-2 TRBV29-1 CSVEEGVSDYGYTF
TRBJ2-1 TRBV24-1 CATSDFSGGAYNEQFF
TRBJ2-5 TRBV2 CASSEGGALETQYF
TRBJ1-1 TRBV6-5 CASSYGRTNTEAFF
TRBJ2-7 TRBV18 CASSLYGQAYEQYF
TRBJ2-7 TRBV6-5 CASLGIYEQYF
TRBJ2-3 TRBV12-3/TRBV12-4 CASSGTRPSTDTQYF
TRBJ1-6 TRBV14 CASSQVKGSPLHF
TRBJ1-1 TRBV11-3 CASSFPYTEAFF
TRBJ2-7 TRBV20-1 CSDSSGRSYEQYF
TRBJ1-5 TRBV7-2 CASSPPGNQPQHF
TRBJ2-1 TRBV5-4 CASGRGGGSYNEQFF
TRBJ1-1 TRBV6-5 CASTKTSRTENTEAFF
TRBJ1-1 TRBV7-3 CASSQLLRSTEAFF
TRBJ2-1 TRBV12-3/TRBV12-4 CASSPTQGRYNEQFF
TRBJ2-4 TRBV6-2/TRBV6-3 CASSYSGTTRSGKNIQYF
TRBJ2-7 TRBV12-3/TRBV12-4 CASSESFGVRSSYEQYF
TRBJ2-1 TRBV19 CASSIGLSSYNEQFF
TRBJ1-1 TRBV18 CASSPPGGLINTEAFF
TRBJ2-5 TRBV18 CASSPALETQYF
TRBJ2-3 TRBV7-3 CASSFAGLDTQYF
TRBJ2-5 TRBV7-8 CASSVGLAGTPYF
TRBJ2-1 TRBV12-3/TRBV12-4 CASSPRTGGYNEQFF
TRBJ1-1 TRBV28 CASSFLDVMNTEAFF
TRBJ1-5 TRBV7-8 CASSQTNGGGQPQHF
TRBJ2-7 TRBV4-2 CASSRPGDEQYF
TRBJ1-1 TRBV15 CATSITGGDTEAFF
TRBJ1-5 TRBV4-2 CASSQAQGANQPQHF
TRBJ2-1 TRBV12-3/TRBV12-4 CASRPPWGDEQFF
TRBJ1-2 TRBV7-9 CASLYTGQYGYTF
TRBJ1-1 TRBV7-8 CASSDHARSTSGRTEAFF
TRBJ2-2 TRBV6-5 CASRTEGLAGGTGELFF
TRBJ2-1 TRBV5-1 CASSELGQANYNEQFF
TRBJ2-3 TRBV12-3/TRBV12-4 CASRARVGLAVQDTQYF
TRBJ2-7 TRBV7-9 CASSSGTVLEQYF
TRBJ1-1 TRBV12-3/TRBV12-4 CASSNTWGANTEAFF